The 27 T cell receptor beta chains presented below share a single source sample, sequenced in a study of T cells in Graves' hyperthyroidism and ophthalmopathy. RNA transcripts served as the template for amplifying TCR beta CDR3 regions. First-round RT-PCR of the TCR CDR3 relied on the HTBI primer set. TCRdb re-called the multiplex PCR reads with MiXCR, one entry per CDR3 protein. Among approximately 370,000 distinct CDR3 sequences, about 15% were seen once, and the ten largest hold approximately 32%. The source material was blood. The receptors originated from a woman aged 25 to 39 with Graves' hyperthyroidism.

This clonotype turned up a few times. The chain is built from TRBV10-3 and TRBJ2-1, with 13 bases fitting TRBD2. This CDR3 contains 15 residues. From germline, CDR1 is ENHRY and CDR2 SYGVKD. V lost 8 bases and J lost 9; bases outside the gene matches: 10. The CDR3 DNA follows: TGTGCCATCCTGCCCGGGACTAGCGGGAATATTGAGCAGTTCTTC. It translates to CAILPGTSGNIEQFF.

J is TRBJ2-7 and V is TRBV11-2; 9 nucleotides line up with TRBD1. The germline CDR1 and CDR2 sequences are SGHAT and FQNNGV. This CDR3 comprises 19 residues. Trimming took 4 bases from V and 0 from J; bases not matched to a gene: 16. This chain's CDR3 is CASSSPRDRVYQTSYEQYF. The CDR3 coding sequence is TGTGCCAGCAGCTCCCCCCGGGACAGGGTGTATCAAACCTCCTACGAGCAGTACTTC.

This clonotype was counted at least ten times. V gene TRBV15 combines with J gene TRBJ2-7, with D possibly being TRBD2 (6 bases). V dropped 4 bases and J dropped 1 base, with 8 bases sitting between them. Germline CDR1 is LNHNV and CDR2 is YYDKDF (reference sequence). This CDR3 has 13 amino acids. The CDR3 sequence is CATSKEGSYEQYF. The CDR3 nucleotides read TGTGCCACCAGCAAGGAGGGTTCCTACGAGCAGTACTTC.

This clonotype was seen a few times. The chain recombines TRBV28 with TRBJ2-2, with D unclear. Trimming removed 6 bases at V and 5 bases at J, with 16 bases between. The CDR3 contains 15 residues. In germline, CDR1 is MDHEN, CDR2 SYDVKM. CDR3 residues: CASRPPTALTGELFF. For the CDR3, the DNA is TGTGCCAGCAGGCCTCCCACCGCGCTGACCGGGGAGCTGTTTTTT.

As to this clonotype: At one end, the junction sequence differs from germline, possibly due to a read error. The V gene is TRBV7-2, the J gene TRBJ2-1; 7 bases are shared with TRBD2. Germline CDR1 reads SGHTA; CDR2 reads FQGNSA. The CDR3 runs 15 residues. CDR3 loop: CAGSLLGEGYNEQFF. The CDR3 DNA follows: TGTGCCGGCAGCTTATTGGGGGAGGGGTACAATGAGCAGTTCTTC.

This clonotype was counted a few times. CDR3 coding DNA: TGTGCCAGCAGTTTAACTAGCGGGAGAGTTTACGAGCAGTACTTC. Its protein product is CASSLTSGRVYEQYF. The rearrangement links TRBV27 to TRBJ2-7; 11 positions agree with TRBD2. Germline V gene data show CDR1 as MNHEY and CDR2 as SMNVEV (reference sequence). V shed 2 bases, J shed 4 bases, and the junction held 4 bases outside the gene matches. This CDR3 is built from 15 residues.

This clonotype was picked up a small number of times. This sequence joins TRBV6-1 and TRBJ1-3; TRBD1 might be the D (6 bases). The CDR3 has 16 amino acids. The germline CDR1 and CDR2 sequences are MNHNS and SASEGT. Trimming shortened V by 7 bases and J by 0 bases, and 16 bases separated the two germline ends. The CDR3 region has the DNA TGTGCCAGCACTCCCCGGGGGGCGAGCTCTGGAAACACCATATATTTT. Translating gives CASTPRGASSGNTIYF.

In its sample, this clonotype was seen a few times. This chain joins TRBV6-1 and TRBJ2-2; possibly TRBD2 for D (5 bases). The CDR3 has 16 amino acids. Germline V gene sequence: CDR1 MNHNS, CDR2 SASEGT. V shed 10 bases and J shed 4 bases, with 22 bases lying between them. CDR3: CATKERNPGTTGELFF. In DNA form, the CDR3 reads TGTGCCACCAAAGAAAGAAATCCGGGAACCACCGGGGAGCTGTTTTTT.

In this sample, this clonotype turned up a few times. This sequence joins TRBV9 and TRBJ1-5, with D unclear. The CDR3 covers 15 residues. Trimming removed 2 bases at V and 2 bases at J, with 11 bases between. Germline values: CDR1 SGDLS, CDR2 YYNGEE. As DNA, the CDR3 is TGTGCCAGCAGCGTCCAGGCGTTGGGCAATCAGCCCCAGCATTTT. As protein: CASSVQALGNQPQHF. Drawing the rest from reference TRBV9 and TRBJ1-5, the complete variable domain is DSGVTQTPKHLITATGQRVTLRCSPRSGDLSVYWYQQSLDQGLQFLIQYYNGEERAKGNILERFSAQQFPDLHSELNLSSLELGDSALYFCASSVQALGNQPQHFGDGTRLSIL.

This clonotype was found many times. The chain couples TRBV11-2 to TRBJ2-7, with D possibly matching TRBD1 (6 bases). The CDR3 sequence is 14 residues long. Looked up from germline, CDR1 is SGHAT and CDR2 is FQNNGV. V was cut by 0 bases and J by 5 bases, with 11 bases left in between. This chain's CDR3 is CASSLESRGHEQYF. In DNA form, the CDR3 reads TGTGCCAGCAGCTTAGAATCCAGGGGCCACGAGCAGTACTTC. Complete variable domain (other parts from reference TRBV11-2 and TRBJ2-7): EAGVAQSPRYKIIEKRQSVAFWCNPISGHATLYWYQQILGQGPKLLIQFQNNGVVDDSQLPKDRFSAERLKGVDSTLKIQPAKLEDSAVYLCASSLESRGHEQYFGPGTRLTVT.

At least ten counts were recorded for this clonotype. The gene calls are TRBV12-3 or TRBV12-4 and TRBJ1-6, with D tentatively TRBD1 (5 bases). V gave up 2 bases and J gave up 7 bases, with 6 bases separating them. CDR3 length equals 13 residues. CDR3 sequence: CASSLPGNSPLHF. The DNA of the CDR3 is TGTGCCAGCAGTTTACCAGGGAATTCACCCCTCCACTTT.

For this clonotype: The conserved final phenylalanine or tryptophan is absent from the CDR3, which likely points to a read error. The CDR3 nucleotides are TGTGCCAGCAGCCTCAGGACAGAGGGAAACACCATATATCTT. It is translated as CASSLRTEGNTIYL. The V call is TRBV3-1, the J call TRBJ1-3; possible D gene TRBD1, 6 bases. V was cut by 4 bases and J by 4 bases, with 11 bases left in between. In germline, CDR1 is LGHDT, CDR2 YNNKEL (reference sequence). This CDR3 has 14 residues.

This clonotype was detected a few times. V gene TRBV20-1 combines with J gene TRBJ1-4; D not certain. Trimming took off 2 bases at V and 7 bases at J, with 14 bases between the two ends. This CDR3 spans 14 amino acids. Germline lookup yields CDR1 DFQATT and CDR2 SNEGSKA (reference sequence). CDR3 region: CSARQDPAGEKLFF. The CDR3 nucleotides read TGCAGTGCTAGACAGGATCCAGCGGGTGAAAAACTGTTTTTT.

The rearrangement links TRBV18 to TRBJ2-6, with TRBD2 as a possible D gene (6 bases). The CDR3 extends over 16 amino acids. The germline V gene encodes CDR1 KGHSH and CDR2 LQKENI. V lost 6 bases and J lost 0, with 12 bases in between. CDR3 nucleotides: TGTGCCAGCTCTCCAACTAGCAGCTCTGGGGCCAACGTCCTGACTTTC. Protein sequence: CASSPTSSSGANVLTF.

V gene TRBV20-1 combines with J gene TRBJ2-4; possible D gene TRBD1, 6 bases. The germline V gene encodes CDR1 DFQATT and CDR2 SNEGSKA (reference sequence). V lost 3 bases, J lost 0 bases, and 9 bases lay in between. The CDR3 loop spans 14 amino acids. The CDR3, as DNA: TGCAGTGCTAGGTTAGGGGGAGCCAAAAACATTCAGTACTTC. Translating it yields CSARLGGAKNIQYF.

At least ten counts were recorded for this clonotype. The chain recombines TRBV18 with TRBJ2-3; D gene unclear. V was pared by 2 bases and J by 8 bases, with 11 bases between. Looked up from germline, CDR1 is KGHSH and CDR2 is LQKENI. CDR3 length equals 13 residues. The CDR3 loop reads CASSPESGSTQYF. Written as DNA, the CDR3 is TGTGCCAGCTCACCAGAAAGTGGGTCTACGCAGTATTTT. Full variable domain (remainder filled in from reference TRBV18 and TRBJ2-3): NAGVMQNPRHLVRRRGQEARLRCSPMKGHSHVYWYRQLPEEGLKFMVYLQKENIIDESGMPKERFSAEFPKEGPSILRIQQVVRGDSAAYFCASSPESGSTQYFGPGTRLTVL.

This clonotype appeared many times. The chain couples TRBV2 to TRBJ2-6; D is perhaps TRBD1 or TRBD2 (5 bases each). The CDR3 totals 13 residues. Germline CDR1 reads SNHLY; CDR2 reads FYNNEI. Trimming took 8 bases from V and 2 from J, leaving 7 bases between them. The CDR3 loop is CASGGTGANVLTF. DNA of the CDR3: TGTGCCAGCGGGGGAACTGGGGCCAACGTCCTGACTTTC. Using reference TRBV2 and TRBJ2-6 for the parts outside the CDR3, the full variable domain is EPEVTQTPSHQVTQMGQEVILRCVPISNHLYFYWYRQILGQKVEFLVSFYNNEISEKSEIFDDQFSVERPDGSNFTLKIRSTKLEDSAMYFCASGGTGANVLTFGAGSRLTVL.

At least ten counts were recorded for this clonotype. The chain employs TRBV6-2 or TRBV6-3 and TRBJ2-1; D may correspond to TRBD1 or TRBD2 (5 bases each). The germline gives CDR1 MNHEY, CDR2 SVGEGT. The CDR3 spans 13 residues. The V gene lost 5 bases and the J gene lost 4 bases, with 9 bases spanning the gap. The CDR3 loop reads CASSRDAYNEQFF. In DNA, the CDR3 is TGTGCCAGCAGTCGGGACGCATACAATGAGCAGTTCTTC.

J is TRBJ2-2 and V is TRBV20-1; D is undetermined. CDR1 is DFQATT and CDR2 is SNEGSKA in the germline V gene (reference sequence). The CDR3 is 14 amino acids. V lost 3 bases, J lost 5 bases, and 13 bases lay in between. CDR3 amino acids: CSARQPLGTGELFF. CDR3 sequence (DNA): TGCAGTGCTAGGCAACCTCTTGGGACCGGGGAGCTGTTTTTT.

This clonotype came up many times. V is TRBV18 and J is TRBJ2-5; D gene ambiguous. The germline V gene has CDR1 KGHSH and CDR2 LQKENI. The CDR3 contains 16 residues. V lost 4 bases and J 3 bases, leaving 18 bases between the germline ends. DNA for the CDR3: TGTGCCAGCTCACAGAGTGGGATCCGAACTAAAGAGACCCAGTACTTC. Translation gives CASSQSGIRTKETQYF.

The gene calls are TRBV9 and TRBJ2-3; maybe TRBD2 (6 bases). CDR1 is SGDLS, CDR2 YYNGEE, per germline. The CDR3 spans 16 residues. Trimming took 1 base from V and 5 from J, leaving 17 bases between them. The CDR3 coding sequence is TGTGCCAGCAGCGTATCTCCGACGGGAGTAGTAGATACGCAGTATTTT. Encoded protein: CASSVSPTGVVDTQYF. Supplemented by reference TRBV9 and TRBJ2-3, the full variable domain reads DSGVTQTPKHLITATGQRVTLRCSPRSGDLSVYWYQQSLDQGLQFLIQYYNGEERAKGNILERFSAQQFPDLHSELNLSSLELGDSALYFCASSVSPTGVVDTQYFGPGTRLTVL.

This clonotype has only a few counts. The gene calls are TRBV6-2 or TRBV6-3 and TRBJ1-6; TRBD1 is a possible D gene (5 bases). Germline V CDR1 and CDR2: MNHEY, SVGEGT. This CDR3 contains 15 residues. V was pared by 1 base and J by 9 bases, with 13 bases between. The CDR3 spells CASSYFAAQGSPLHF. DNA of the CDR3: TGTGCCAGCAGTTACTTTGCGGCCCAGGGTTCACCCCTCCACTTT.

This clonotype was counted at least ten times. The genes are TRBV2 and TRBJ2-7; TRBD1 might be the D (5 bases). The V and J ends lost 4 bases and 6 bases respectively, with 7 bases between them. The CDR3 loop spans 11 amino acids. Germline CDR1 SNHLY, CDR2 FYNNEI. The CDR3 region is CASSGQGEQYF. The CDR3 DNA is TGTGCCAGCAGTGGTCAGGGCGAGCAGTACTTC.

This clonotype was counted ten times or more. The chain carries TRBV6-1 and TRBJ2-5; D is uncertain. The germline V gene encodes CDR1 MNHNS and CDR2 SASEGT. The CDR3 extends over 12 amino acids. Trimming left V 8 bases short and J 6 bases short, with 13 bases between. CDR3 nucleotide sequence: TGTGCCAGCTCTAGACACGACCAGACCCAGTACTTC. It is translated as CASSRHDQTQYF.

This clonotype showed up just a few times. The chain recombines TRBV27 with TRBJ1-2; maybe TRBD1 (5 bases). Germline loops: CDR1 MNHEY, CDR2 SMNVEV (reference sequence). The CDR3 loop spans 14 amino acids. Trimming took 0 bases from V and 7 from J, leaving 12 bases between them. The CDR3 is CASSLSLRAGGYTF. CDR3 nucleotides: TGTGCCAGCAGTTTATCCCTCAGGGCTGGTGGCTACACCTTC.

The sample holds many counts of this clonotype. V and J are TRBV6-1 and TRBJ2-7; either TRBD1 or TRBD2 may supply D (5 bases each). This CDR3 is 13 amino acids long. Germline CDR1 MNHNS, CDR2 SASEGT. The V and J ends lost 6 bases and 0 bases respectively, with 9 bases between them. In DNA form, the CDR3 reads TGTGCCAGCAGAGGGACGGACTCCTACGAGCAGTACTTC. The encoded protein is CASRGTDSYEQYF.

This clonotype was counted only a few times. The chain carries TRBV29-1 and TRBJ2-2; TRBD2 is a possible D gene (5 bases). V was shortened by 4 bases and J by 4 bases, with 10 bases between the two germline ends. Germline V gives CDR1 SQVTM, CDR2 ANQGSEA. The CDR3 runs 13 residues. DNA of the CDR3: TGCAGCGTTGTCGGGGTCGGCACCGGGGAGCTGTTTTTT. Translating gives CSVVGVGTGELFF.